This T cell receptor (beta chain) comes out of a study of early T cells in non-severe SARS-CoV-2 infection. Study at large: Bulk RNA from unsorted whole blood was sequenced; chains were unpaired.

Only a few counts were recorded for this clonotype. Its antigen is unidentified. The TCR library protocol was used to attach unique molecular identifiers. These identifiers were attached to individual cDNA molecules. TCRdb processed the 5' RACE reads anew with MiXCR; each CDR3 protein has one entry. Of approximately 75,000 distinct CDR3 sequences in the sample, approximately 15% were seen once. General study results and limits: Private and CD4 specificities were missed by VDJdb matching, which favored anti-spike CD8 responses.

The clonotype was recovered from an adult who was a healthcare worker with PCR-confirmed SARS-CoV-2 infection or an uninfected control (not recorded which). The sample was whole blood, taken at baseline.

The chain's CDR3 is CASEGQGAGEQFF. The CDR3 nucleotides are TGTGCCAGCGAGGGACAGGGGGCAGGTGAGCAGTTCTTC. The chain employs TRBV7-9 and TRBJ2-1; 12 positions agree with TRBD1. Germline-derived CDR1 and CDR2 are SEHNR and FQNEAQ (reference sequence). The length of the CDR3 is 13 residues. Germline trimming cut 8 bases from V and 9 bases from J; bases unmatched to any gene: 5.